This passage covers 2 T cell receptor beta chains from one sample sequenced in a study of blood T cells in healthy people across ages. A J-beta primer mix and a sample-barcoded 5' primer were used in a second PCR of about 7 to 12 cycles. One entry per CDR3 protein, called by TCRdb with MiXCR from the 5' RACE reads. The table includes fewer than 2,000,000 distinct CDR3 sequences, around 35% detected once. The sequencing input was blood. These receptors were collected from a woman in her twenties or thirties in good health.

This clonotype was detected ten times or more. The rearrangement joins TRBV29-1 to TRBJ2-7; D may correspond to TRBD1 or TRBD2 (5 bases each). Trimming shortened V by 0 bases and J by 11 bases, and 11 bases separated the two germline ends. CDR3 length equals 11 residues. Germline V gene sequence: CDR1 SQVTM, CDR2 ANQGSEA. DNA of the CDR3: TGCAGCGTTGAAGATCTGGGGACGAAGTACTTC. It is translated as CSVEDLGTKYF.

This clonotype was picked up a small number of times. This chain uses TRBV20-1 with TRBJ2-1; perhaps TRBD2 as D (6 bases). Germline values: CDR1 DFQATT, CDR2 SNEGSKA (reference sequence). This CDR3 spans 16 amino acids. V was trimmed by 3 bases and J by 2 bases, leaving 17 bases between them. In nucleotides, the CDR3 is TGCAGTGCTAGGGTTCAAGCGGGCCTAGCCTACAATGAGCAGTTCTTC. As protein: CSARVQAGLAYNEQFF.